The clone carrying this T cell receptor (beta chain) has a handful of counts. Samples came from axillary lymph nodes draining the breast cancer. One entry per CDR3 protein, called by TCRdb with MiXCR from the multiplex PCR reads. The table records some 130,000 distinct CDR3 sequences, approximately 20% of them present only once. The source of the sample is a study of breast tumors, draining lymph nodes, adjacent tissues. With 3 bases clipped from V and 10 bases from J, the junction kept 8 bases outside the gene matches. CDR1 is SGDLS, CDR2 YYNGEE, per germline. The CDR3 is made up of 14 amino acids. Material for sequencing was axillary lymph node tissue. The V call is TRBV9, the J call TRBJ2-1, with TRBD1 matching over 9 bases. This sequence originates from a female donor with breast cancer. Some clones in this sample may be carry-over from other donors' samples. The CDR3 DNA reads as TGTGCCAGCAGCGCGACCGGGACAGGGAGAGAGCAGTTCTTC. This encodes CASSATGTGREQFF. The whole variable domain, filled in from reference TRBV9 and TRBJ2-1, reads DSGVTQTPKHLITATGQRVTLRCSPRSGDLSVYWYQQSLDQGLQFLIQYYNGEERAKGNILERFSAQQFPDLHSELNLSSLELGDSALYFCASSATGTGREQFFGPGTRLTVL.